The 9 T cell receptor beta chains in this list originate from one sample, sequenced in a study of liver allograft versus peripheral blood T cells. Study as a whole: The authors compared T cell receptor repertoires in transplanted livers with recipients' peripheral blood repertoires.

TCRdb analysed the reads with MiXCR anew, one entry per CDR3 protein. The table has about 4,000 distinct CDR3 sequences, around 16% seen once; the top ten hold less than 5%. The source of these receptors is a human patient who had a liver transplant. T cells may partly derive from the graft donor.

This clonotype occurred once. This may stem from a read error, because a much larger clone lies one nucleotide away. Here the CDR3 reads CASSLLLDTYEQFF. DNA of the CDR3: TGTGCCAGCAGTTTACTGCTGGACACCTACGAGCAGTTCTTC. The chain combines TRBV28 with TRBJ2-1; maybe TRBD1 (5 bases). Germline values: CDR1 MDHEN, CDR2 SYDVKM. Trimming took 2 bases from V and 10 from J, leaving 15 bases between them. This CDR3 contains 14 residues.

The V gene is TRBV12-5, the J gene TRBJ1-5, with unresolved D. With 0 bases removed from V and 0 bases from J, the gap between germline ends came to 12 bases. This CDR3 has 17 residues. The germline CDR1 and CDR2 sequences are LGHNT and FRNRAP. The CDR3 DNA is TGTGCTAGTGGTTTGGTACTTCCGGAAGATAGCAATCAGCCCCAGCATTTT. Its protein is CASGLVLPEDSNQPQHF.

By sample share, this clonotype is medium-sized. The chain is built from TRBV7-9 and TRBJ1-4; 8 bases are shared with TRBD1. There are 14 residues in the CDR3. The germline V gene has CDR1 SEHNR and CDR2 FQNEAQ (reference sequence). V gave up 5 bases and J gave up 5 bases; unmatched junction bases: 4. CDR3 in amino acids: CASSPTGDNEKLFF. The CDR3 nucleotides read TGTGCCAGCAGCCCGACAGGGGACAATGAAAAACTGTTTTTT.

This rearrangement joins TRBV5-1 to TRBJ2-3; TRBD1 might be the D (6 bases). Trimming pared 3 bases from V and 4 bases from J, leaving 18 bases between. Germline CDR1 is SGHRS and CDR2 is YFSETQ. The CDR3 loop spans 16 amino acids. The CDR3 coding sequence is TGCGCCAGCAGCTCGGGACATGCGGATTCTGCAGATACGCAGTATTTT. Amino acid sequence: CASSSGHADSADTQYF.

In its sample, this clonotype ranks as medium-sized. The V gene is TRBV12-3 or TRBV12-4, the J gene TRBJ1-4, with a weak D call TRBD1 (5 bases). This CDR3 comprises 12 residues. With 3 bases removed from V and 8 bases from J, the gap between germline ends came to 7 bases. The CDR3, as DNA: TGTGCCAGCAGTTTTAGGGGAGAAAAACTGTTTTTT. Protein product: CASSFRGEKLFF.

This clonotype was counted only a few times. The chain is built from TRBV28 and TRBJ1-2; D unresolved. Trimming took 5 bases from V and 2 from J, leaving 9 bases between them. The CDR3 consists of 13 residues. Germline V CDR1 and CDR2: MDHEN, SYDVKM. CDR3 bases: TGTGCCAGCAGTCAGGACTTCAACTATGGCTACACCTTC. Its translation: CASSQDFNYGYTF.

Judged by abundance, this clonotype is medium-sized. J is TRBJ2-1 and V is TRBV6-1, with D uncertain. This CDR3 contains 13 residues. With 6 bases removed from V and 10 bases from J, the gap between germline ends came to 16 bases. Per the germline V gene, CDR1 is MNHNS and CDR2 is SASEGT. The CDR3 sequence: CASSQEAEREQFF. CDR3 nucleotides: TGTGCCAGCAGCCAGGAAGCCGAAAGAGAGCAGTTCTTC.

V usage is TRBV12-3 or TRBV12-4 and J usage is TRBJ2-3; D gene unclear. The CDR3 length is 13 residues. Trimming took off 2 bases at V and 1 base at J, with 4 bases between the two ends. In DNA, the CDR3 is TGTGCCAGCAGTTTAAGGGGCACAGATACGCAGTATTTT. It is translated as CASSLRGTDTQYF.

There are a few counts of this clonotype. CDR3 protein: CASSYRHDTGELFF. The CDR3 coding sequence is TGTGCCAGCAGTTACAGACATGACACCGGGGAGCTGTTTTTT. The V and J genes are TRBV6-6 and TRBJ2-2; D unclear. The CDR3 runs 14 residues. The V and J ends lost 2 bases and 3 bases respectively, with 7 bases between them. Germline lookup yields CDR1 MNHNY and CDR2 SVGAGI (reference sequence).